The 10 T cell receptor beta chains below come from one sample, sequenced in a study of T cell responses to AZD1222 COVID-19 vaccine. Some clones are missing from TCRdb's copy, which holds only in-frame ones; the method was immunoSEQ multiplex PCR. Here the sample spans about 120,000 clones, around 84% being singletons. The sample was peripheral blood, taken 28 days after the second AZD1222 dose. The receptors come from an adult who received the AZD1222 COVID-19 vaccine.

The CDR3 region is CASSVGQDTQYF. CDR3 sequence (DNA): TGTGCCAGCAGCGTAGGGCAGGATACGCAGTATTTT. The chain joins TRBV9 to TRBJ2-3; D is ambiguous. Deletions cut 0 bases from V and 6 bases from J, with 5 bases between. Germline loops: CDR1 SGDLS, CDR2 YYNGEE. This CDR3 has 12 amino acids.

V gene TRBV7-9 combines with J gene TRBJ2-7; 14 bases align to TRBD2. Germline CDR1 SEHNR, CDR2 FQNEAQ (reference sequence). The CDR3 covers 15 residues. Trimming took 5 bases from V and 5 from J; bases not matched to a gene: 5. CDR3 sequence: CASSPGTSGRDEQYF. The CDR3 DNA sequence: TGTGCCAGCAGCCCCGGGACTAGCGGGAGAGACGAGCAGTACTTC.

The chain is built from TRBV27 and TRBJ1-2, with no clear D. The V gene's germline CDR1 is MNHEY and CDR2 SMNVEV (reference sequence). Deletions cut 5 bases from V and 3 bases from J, with 22 bases between. This CDR3 has 17 amino acids. The CDR3 is CASSPASRSVSDYGYTF. DNA of the CDR3: TGTGCCAGCAGTCCCGCGTCGAGATCTGTTTCGGACTATGGCTACACCTTC.

Note on this clone: In the same sample, other DNA sequences code for this CDR3. The rearrangement links TRBV7-9 to TRBJ1-1, with no clear D. With 3 bases removed from V and 1 base from J, the gap between germline ends came to 9 bases. Germline lookup yields CDR1 SEHNR and CDR2 FQNEAQ (reference sequence). This CDR3 is 14 amino acids long. CDR3 coding DNA: TGTGCCAGCAGCTTGGTGGAGGGGAACACTGAAGCTTTCTTT. Translating gives CASSLVEGNTEAFF. Based on the CDR3 plus reference TRBV7-9 and TRBJ1-1, the full variable domain is DTGVSQNPRHKITKRGQNVTFRCDPISEHNRLYWYRQTLGQGPEFLTYFQNEAQLEKSRLLSDRFSAERPKGSFSTLEIQRTEQGDSAMYLCASSLVEGNTEAFFGQGTRLTVV.

The J gene is TRBJ1-5, the V gene TRBV24-1; D gene ambiguous. The CDR3 loop spans 12 amino acids. Germline V lookup: CDR1 KGHDR, CDR2 SFDVKD. V shed 12 bases and J shed 3 bases, with 11 bases lying between them. The CDR3 is CASSGLNQPQHF. As DNA, the CDR3 is TGTGCCTCCTCAGGCCTCAATCAGCCCCAGCATTTT.

The genes are TRBV7-2 and TRBJ2-2; D is uncertain. The germline V gene has CDR1 SGHTA and CDR2 FQGNSA. Trimming cost V 6 bases and J 1 base, with 12 bases left between them. The CDR3 consists of 15 residues. The CDR3 DNA reads TGTGCCAGCAGAGGAAGGGTTCAGAACACCGGGGAGCTGTTTTTT. Its protein product is CASRGRVQNTGELFF.

V and J are TRBV5-8 and TRBJ1-4, with unresolved D. This CDR3 spans 14 amino acids. The germline V and J ends were trimmed by 2 bases and 8 bases, with 13 bases remaining between them. Germline CDR1 reads SGHTS; CDR2 reads YDEGEE. CDR3 coding DNA: TGTGCCAGCAGCTTCAACGGGAGAGGAGAAAAACTGTTTTTT. Encoded protein: CASSFNGRGEKLFF.

The chain employs TRBV4-2 and TRBJ2-3; D is perhaps TRBD1 (5 bases). Germline CDR1 is LGHNA and CDR2 is YNFKEQ. V lost 1 base to trimming and J lost 0 bases, with 8 bases between them. The CDR3 is 15 residues long. CDR3 sequence (DNA): TGTGCCAGCAGCCAAGGGACACCGAGCACAGATACGCAGTATTTT. This sequence encodes CASSQGTPSTDTQYF.

The chain combines TRBV6-5 with TRBJ2-7; 9 nucleotides line up with TRBD1. The germline V gene encodes CDR1 MNHEY and CDR2 SVGAGI. With 8 bases clipped from V and 4 bases from J, the junction kept 9 bases outside the gene matches. This CDR3 region has 14 residues. Here the CDR3 reads CASGPGQGPYEQYF. DNA of the CDR3: TGTGCCAGCGGGCCGGGACAGGGACCTTACGAGCAGTACTTC.

The chain has TRBV28 and TRBJ1-3; 8 nucleotides agree with TRBD1. The V gene's germline CDR1 is MDHEN and CDR2 SYDVKM. V lost 4 bases and J lost 2; bases outside the gene matches: 1. This CDR3 contains 14 residues. This CDR3 is CASSSGGTGNTIYF. For the CDR3, the DNA is TGTGCCAGCAGTTCAGGGGGCACTGGAAACACCATATATTTT.